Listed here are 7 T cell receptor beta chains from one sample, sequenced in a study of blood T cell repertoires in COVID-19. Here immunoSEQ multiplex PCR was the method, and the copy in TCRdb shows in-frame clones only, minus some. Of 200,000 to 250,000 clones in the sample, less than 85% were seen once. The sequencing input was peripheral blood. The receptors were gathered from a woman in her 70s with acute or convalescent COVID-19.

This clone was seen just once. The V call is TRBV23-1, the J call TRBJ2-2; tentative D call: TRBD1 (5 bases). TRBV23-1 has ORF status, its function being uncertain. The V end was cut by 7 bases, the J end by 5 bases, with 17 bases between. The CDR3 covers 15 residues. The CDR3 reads CASTQDKDGTGELFF. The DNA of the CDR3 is TGCGCCAGCACCCAGGACAAGGACGGGACCGGGGAGCTGTTTTTT.

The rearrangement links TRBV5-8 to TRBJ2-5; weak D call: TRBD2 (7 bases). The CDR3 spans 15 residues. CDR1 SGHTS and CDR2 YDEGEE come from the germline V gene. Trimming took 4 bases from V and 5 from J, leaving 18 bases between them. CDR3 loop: CASSLGGGRGETQYF. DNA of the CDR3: TGTGCCAGCAGCCTAGGGGGGGGCCGGGGTGAGACCCAGTACTTC.

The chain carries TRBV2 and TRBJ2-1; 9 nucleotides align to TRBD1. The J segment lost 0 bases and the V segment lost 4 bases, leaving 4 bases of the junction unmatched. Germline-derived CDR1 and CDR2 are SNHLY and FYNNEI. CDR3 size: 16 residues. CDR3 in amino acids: CASSGGTGSSYNEQFF. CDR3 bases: TGTGCCAGCAGTGGAGGGACAGGGAGCTCCTACAATGAGCAGTTCTTC.

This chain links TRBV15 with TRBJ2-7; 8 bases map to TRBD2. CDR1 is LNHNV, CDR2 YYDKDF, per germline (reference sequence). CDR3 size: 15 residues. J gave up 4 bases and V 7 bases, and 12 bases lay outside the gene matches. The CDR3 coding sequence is TGTGCCACCACGAGGGGTAGCGGGGAAGGATACGAGCAGTACTTC. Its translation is CATTRGSGEGYEQYF.

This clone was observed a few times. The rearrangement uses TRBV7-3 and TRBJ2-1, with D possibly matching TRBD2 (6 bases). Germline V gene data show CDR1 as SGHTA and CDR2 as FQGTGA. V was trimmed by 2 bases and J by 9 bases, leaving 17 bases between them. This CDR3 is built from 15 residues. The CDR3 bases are TGTGCCAGCAGCTTACAGGCCGCCTTTAGCGGTGAGCAGTTCTTC. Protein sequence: CASSLQAAFSGEQFF.

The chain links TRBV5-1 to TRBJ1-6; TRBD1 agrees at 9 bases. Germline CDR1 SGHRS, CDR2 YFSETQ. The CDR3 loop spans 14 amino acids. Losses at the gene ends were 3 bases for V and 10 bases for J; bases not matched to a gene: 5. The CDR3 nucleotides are TGCGCCAGCAGCTACAGGGGGCAACAATCACCCCTCCACTTT. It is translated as CASSYRGQQSPLHF.

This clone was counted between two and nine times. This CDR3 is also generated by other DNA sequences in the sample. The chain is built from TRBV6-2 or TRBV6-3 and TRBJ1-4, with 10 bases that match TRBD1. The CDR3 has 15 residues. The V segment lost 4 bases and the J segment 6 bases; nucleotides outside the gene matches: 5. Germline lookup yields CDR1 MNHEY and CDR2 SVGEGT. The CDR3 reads CASSSAGTGDEKLFF. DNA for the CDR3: TGTGCCAGCAGTTCCGCCGGGACAGGGGATGAAAAACTGTTTTTT.